A single sample gave rise to the 22 T cell receptor beta chains below, sequenced in a study of identical twins. MiXCR, applied by TCRdb to the 5' RACE reads, yields one record per CDR3 protein. The sample records hundreds of thousands of distinct CDR3 sequences, around 12% being singletons. These data also featured in a second study, about yellow fever vaccine responses in identical twins.

The specimen was PBMCs. Source of these receptors: a woman between 18 and 30 years old in good health.

This clonotype has only a few counts. V gene TRBV5-1 combines with J gene TRBJ1-6; TRBD1 might be the D (5 bases). The germline CDR1 and CDR2 sequences are SGHRS and YFSETQ. The CDR3 is 16 residues long. The ends were cut back, 6 bases at V and 7 bases at J, with 20 bases in the middle. This CDR3 is CASMPEWGGKNSPLHF. CDR3 bases: TGCGCCAGCATGCCCGAATGGGGCGGAAAAAATTCACCCCTCCACTTT.

V and J are TRBV15 and TRBJ2-3; D call uncertain. The CDR3 consists of 13 residues. CDR1 LNHNV and CDR2 YYDKDF come from the germline V gene (reference sequence). V was trimmed by 1 base and J by 5 bases, leaving 7 bases between them. CDR3 protein: CATSRVEEDTQYF. The CDR3 nucleotides are TGTGCCACCAGCAGAGTAGAAGAAGATACGCAGTATTTT.

The chain links TRBV19 to TRBJ2-2; TRBD1 is a possible D gene (8 bases). Germline V gene sequence: CDR1 LNHDA, CDR2 SQIVND (reference sequence). The CDR3 contains 17 residues. With 5 bases removed from V and 3 bases from J, the gap between germline ends came to 19 bases. CDR3 protein: CASSAGQGGVDTGELFF. The CDR3, as DNA: TGTGCCAGTAGTGCCGGACAGGGAGGGGTGGACACCGGGGAGCTGTTTTTT. The whole variable domain, remainder taken from reference TRBV19 and TRBJ2-2, is DGGITQSPKYLFRKEGQNVTLSCEQNLNHDAMYWYRQDPGQGLRLIYYSQIVNDFQKGDIAEGYSVSREKKESFPLTVTSAQKNPTAFYLCASSAGQGGVDTGELFFGEGSRLTVL.

This chain joins TRBV7-2 and TRBJ2-2; unclear D gene. CDR1 is SGHTA, CDR2 FQGNSA, per germline. The CDR3 consists of 16 residues. The V end lost 0 bases, the J end lost 5 bases, and 13 bases lay between the germline ends. The CDR3 DNA follows: TGTGCCAGCAGCTTAGCAGGCAGGAGTGGGACCGGGGAGCTGTTTTTT. Residues: CASSLAGRSGTGELFF.

This clonotype was detected a few times. The rearrangement uses TRBV5-1 and TRBJ2-3, with 7 bases that match TRBD1. Losses at the gene ends were 4 bases for V and 2 bases for J; bases not matched to a gene: 7. CDR1 is SGHRS and CDR2 is YFSETQ in the germline V gene. This CDR3 is built from 15 residues. CDR3 DNA sequence: TGCGCCAGCAGCGCCCGGGACAGCGACACAGATACGCAGTATTTT. Amino acid sequence: CASSARDSDTDTQYF.

The J gene is TRBJ2-7, the V gene TRBV7-8; D is ambiguous. V lost 5 bases to trimming and J lost 2 bases, with 16 bases between them. The CDR3 runs 15 residues. Germline V gives CDR1 SGHVS, CDR2 FQNEAQ. The CDR3 spells CASSPQSGLPYEQYF. The CDR3 DNA is TGTGCCAGCAGCCCCCAATCAGGTCTACCCTACGAGCAGTACTTC.

The chain uses TRBV19 and TRBJ2-1, with D possibly TRBD1 on 5 matching bases. Germline CDR1 reads LNHDA; CDR2 reads SQIVND (reference sequence). The V gene lost 5 bases and the J gene lost 5 bases, with 19 bases spanning the gap. The CDR3 contains 16 residues. The CDR3 region is CASSPEWGRANNEQFF. The DNA of the CDR3 is TGTGCCAGTAGTCCTGAGTGGGGCAGAGCTAACAATGAGCAGTTCTTC.

This clonotype has only a few counts. This chain joins TRBV7-9 and TRBJ2-1; D unresolved. Trimming cost V 7 bases and J 5 bases, with 0 bases left between them. CDR3 length: 9 amino acids. The V gene's germline CDR1 is SEHNR and CDR2 FQNEAQ (reference sequence). Here the CDR3 reads CASNNEQFF. Here the CDR3 DNA reads TGTGCCAGCAACAATGAGCAGTTCTTC.

The chain joins TRBV5-1 to TRBJ1-1; TRBD1 matches 8 bases. The germline CDR1 and CDR2 sequences are SGHRS and YFSETQ. The J segment lost 2 bases and the V segment lost 3 bases, leaving 9 bases of the junction unmatched. The CDR3 is made up of 16 amino acids. CDR3 amino acids: CASSSTTDRDNTEAFF. CDR3 bases: TGCGCCAGCAGCTCCACAACGGACAGGGACAACACTGAAGCTTTCTTT.

This clonotype was seen only a few times. A read error may account for a junction end that differs from germline. The rearrangement uses TRBV12-3 or TRBV12-4 and TRBJ1-5, with TRBD1 as a possible D gene (6 bases). This CDR3 is 16 amino acids long. In DNA, the CDR3 is TGTGCCAGCAGTTTAGCGGGGGCAGGGAGCAATCAGTCCCAGCATTTT. Its protein is CASSLAGAGSNQSQHF.

This clonotype was detected a few times. The genes are TRBV4-1 and TRBJ2-1, with 8 bases matching TRBD2. J lost 5 bases, V lost 5 bases, and 17 bases had no gene match. Looked up from germline, CDR1 is MGHRA and CDR2 is YSYEKL. CDR3 length: 18 residues. CDR3 in amino acids: CASSGGALRGGKNNEQFF. The DNA for the CDR3 is TGCGCCAGCAGCGGAGGGGCTTTACGCGGGGGGAAAAACAATGAGCAGTTCTTC.

This clonotype was detected only a few times. The rearrangement links TRBV9 to TRBJ1-5, with 7 positions matching TRBD1. Germline V gene lookup returns CDR1 SGDLS and CDR2 YYNGEE. CDR3 length: 16 amino acids. V trimming: 0 bases; J trimming: 4 bases; junction bases outside the gene matches: 7. The CDR3 nucleotides are TGTGCCAGCAGCGTAGGACCTGACAGGGCTAATCAGCCCCAGCATTTT. Translation: CASSVGPDRANQPQHF.

This clonotype was seen only a few times. The V call is TRBV5-1, the J call TRBJ2-1, with 7 nucleotides matching TRBD1. The CDR3 contains 13 residues. Germline trimming cut 3 bases from V and 7 bases from J; bases unmatched to any gene: 4. Per germline, CDR1 SGHRS and CDR2 YFSETQ. The CDR3 DNA follows: TGCGCCAGCAGCTCCCGACAGGGTAATGAGCAGTTCTTC. Encoded protein: CASSSRQGNEQFF.

This clonotype was seen a handful of times. V gene TRBV6-2 or TRBV6-3 combines with J gene TRBJ1-1; D gene ambiguous. V was cut by 6 bases and J by 4 bases, with 12 bases left in between. Germline CDR1 is MNHEY and CDR2 is SVGEGT. CDR3 length: 13 residues. In nucleotides, the CDR3 is TGTGCCAGCAGGAGGAACAGTGGCACTGAAGCTTTCTTT. Translation gives CASRRNSGTEAFF.

This clonotype was detected only a few times. This chain uses TRBV4-2 with TRBJ2-5, with D perhaps given as TRBD1 or TRBD2 (6 bases each). Germline CDR1 reads LGHNA; CDR2 reads YNFKEQ. This CDR3 is built from 17 residues. Trimming stripped 1 base from V and 1 base from J, with 16 bases between. CDR3 sequence reads: CASSQASVPGAQETQYF. The CDR3 nucleotides read TGTGCCAGCAGCCAAGCTTCCGTCCCGGGGGCCCAAGAGACCCAGTACTTC.

There are many counts of this clonotype. The V call is TRBV12-3 or TRBV12-4, the J call TRBJ1-5; tentatively, D is TRBD1 (5 bases). The CDR3 loop spans 13 amino acids. Between the trimmed V and J ends, which lost 3 bases and 6 bases, there was a span of 9 bases. CDR3 in amino acids: CASSLTAGQPQHF. The CDR3 DNA sequence: TGTGCCAGCAGTTTGACAGCGGGTCAGCCCCAGCATTTT.

The chain combines TRBV19 with TRBJ2-1; 7 bases line up with TRBD2. V was clipped by 3 bases and J by 5 bases; unmatched bases: 1. This CDR3 comprises 13 residues. CDR1 is LNHDA and CDR2 is SQIVND in the germline V gene (reference sequence). CDR3: CASSMGRDNEQFF. The CDR3 region has the DNA TGTGCCAGTAGTATGGGGAGGGACAATGAGCAGTTCTTC.

V gene TRBV6-5 combines with J gene TRBJ1-3, with TRBD1 as a possible D gene (5 bases). V lost 5 bases and J lost 4, with 18 bases in between. Germline V gene data show CDR1 as MNHEY and CDR2 as SVGAGI. The CDR3 sequence is 16 residues long. In nucleotides, the CDR3 is TGTGCCAGCAGTAACCGGGAGCCGCGGGGGGGAAACACCATATATTTT. Translation: CASSNREPRGGNTIYF.

This clonotype was counted a few times. The J gene is TRBJ1-1, the V gene TRBV28; the D is unclear. V was trimmed by 3 bases and J by 6 bases, leaving 14 bases between them. Germline loops: CDR1 MDHEN, CDR2 SYDVKM. The CDR3 contains 14 residues. The CDR3 protein is CASSLTGAASEAFF. CDR3 in DNA: TGTGCCAGCAGTTTGACGGGCGCGGCGTCTGAAGCTTTCTTT.

This clonotype has a count of ten or more. The chain joins TRBV9 to TRBJ1-2; possible D gene TRBD1, 6 bases. Germline CDR1 and CDR2: SGDLS and YYNGEE. The CDR3 has 13 residues. V lost 3 bases and J 7 bases, leaving 13 bases between the germline ends. The CDR3 here is CASSDRGAGGYTF. The CDR3 coding sequence is TGTGCCAGCAGCGATAGGGGGGCTGGTGGCTACACCTTC.

This clonotype was observed a handful of times. The V call is TRBV4-1, the J call TRBJ1-6; 8 bases line up with TRBD1. The germline V gene encodes CDR1 MGHRA and CDR2 YSYEKL. V was pared by 3 bases and J by 10 bases, with 11 bases of the junction left unmatched. This CDR3 comprises 16 residues. The CDR3 region is CASSHLSRQGNSPLHF. The CDR3 bases are TGCGCCAGCAGCCATTTGTCGCGACAGGGGAACTCACCCCTCCACTTT.

In this sample, this clonotype turned up a few times. The V call is TRBV7-2, the J call TRBJ2-5; 7 bases align to TRBD1. In germline, CDR1 is SGHTA, CDR2 FQGNSA. The CDR3 is 14 amino acids. With 5 bases clipped from V and 5 bases from J, the junction kept 8 bases outside the gene matches. The CDR3 spells CASSPGTVTETQYF. DNA for the CDR3: TGTGCCAGCAGCCCAGGGACAGTCACTGAGACCCAGTACTTC.